Reported below is one T cell receptor (beta chain). Its target is unknown. The data were obtained in a study of cytomegalovirus exposure and HLA in healthy donors. Broader study findings: Researchers had no immune exposure information except CMV serostatus available.

CDR1 SGHRS and CDR2 YFSETQ come from the germline V gene. The V gene end was trimmed by 6 bases and the J gene end by 5 bases; junction bases not matched to a gene: 5. The CDR3 is 13 residues long. PCR employed 60 Vbeta and 13 Jbeta primers. Sequencing used immunoSEQ multiplex PCR; TCRdb keeps in-frame clones, though not all of them. Counted here are approximately 130,000 clones, around 77% occurring once; the ten biggest clones make up around 5.5%. The source material was PBMCs. The receptor was derived from a man aged 18-30 years in good health and CMV-seropositive. The J gene is TRBJ2-1, the V gene TRBV5-1; 7 bases are a match to TRBD2. The DNA of the CDR3 is TGCGCCAGCATGGTTGCGGGAGACAATGAGCAGTTCTTC. As protein: CASMVAGDNEQFF.